This record concerns one T cell receptor (beta chain) sequence. This entry comes from a study of blood T cell repertoires in COVID-19. Study context: In each case, the material was cDNA or gDNA derived from T cells, B-cell-depleted T cells, or PBMCs.

Per the authors' pipeline: Counts of nucleated cells, estimated from reference gene primer amplification, were obtained. The assay was immunoSEQ multiplex PCR, and TCRdb's table has in-frame clones only and misses some. That table is the source of V, J and clone size, and D and trimming were worked out from the DNA. The repertoire holds some 200,000 clones, with 80% to 90% as singletons. Germline CDR1 SGHTA, CDR2 FQGNSA. Deletions cut 1 base from V and 0 bases from J, with 21 bases between. The CDR3 totals 19 residues. The age range of participants was 18 to 89 years, with residence in under 25 US areas.

The TCR sequence derives from a middle-aged woman with acute COVID-19. The chain recombines TRBV7-2 with TRBJ1-1, with D possibly TRBD1 on 6 matching bases. Material: PBMCs or T cells enriched from blood (not recorded which). CDR3 bases: TGTGCCAGCAGCTTAGGAATATTTAGGGGGGGAGCAATGAACACTGAAGCTTTCTTT. It is translated as CASSLGIFRGGAMNTEAFF.